The entry below gives a single TCR beta chain sequence along with its context. Its specificity is not known. Germline values: CDR1 SEHNR, CDR2 FQNEAQ (reference sequence). The CDR3 has 16 amino acids. V shed 5 bases and J 0 bases; nucleotides not matched to a gene: 5. Naive CD8 isolation took CD45RO-negative cells positively selected for CCR7 and excluded terminally differentiated effector memory CD45RA+ cells. Researchers divided each subset's genomic DNA evenly across several immunoSEQ plates. The protocol was immunoSEQ multiplex PCR, while the TCRdb copy is restricted to in-frame clones and leaves out a portion. Found here are approximately 2,000,000 clones, around 95% of them singletons; the top ten hold more than 1.5%. This sample stems from a study of shared clonotypes between healthy human individuals. Study in general: In total, the donors were a couple of women and three men aged 18 to 49. The study used three CD4 naive, three CD4 memory, two CD8 naive and one CD8 memory plate per donor.

Overall study findings and caveats: Rarefaction analysis demonstrated incomplete sorted-subset sequencing notwithstanding large depth.

V gene TRBV7-9 combines with J gene TRBJ2-7; 12 nucleotides align to TRBD2. The source of this sequence is a man aged 18 to 29 in good health. Some clones in this sample may be carry-over from other donors' samples. Sequencing input: naive CD8+ T cells from PBMCs. The CDR3 is CASSLLAGGSSYEQYF. CDR3 nucleotides: TGTGCCAGCAGCCTCCTAGCGGGAGGGAGCTCCTACGAGCAGTACTTC.